This TCR beta chain was retrieved from a study of graft-versus-host responses after intestinal transplantation. At the level of the study: Those transplanted obtained multivisceral, liver-intestinal, or isolated intestinal grafts. The study, taken as a whole, reports: Patients with graft-donor T cell macrochimerism had high graft-versus-host to host-versus-graft clonal ratios in allografts.

V was shortened by 3 bases and J by 6 bases, with 9 bases between the two germline ends. CDR1 and CDR2 from the germline V gene are MNHEY and SMNVEV (reference sequence). The CDR3 is 12 amino acids. Points on this clone: Antigen: not known.

The table came from immunoSEQ multiplex PCR; TCRdb's copy has only in-frame clones and leaves some out. Of around 43,000 clones in the sample, around nine tenths were seen once. The TCR originated in a human patient who received an intestinal transplant, so some T cells may come from the graft donor. Here the sequenced sample was PBMCs, taken 524 days after transplant. This chain links TRBV27 with TRBJ2-7; TRBD2 is a possible D gene (5 bases). The CDR3 DNA reads TGTGCCAGCAGTTTCCTAGCAGGCGAGCAGTACTTC. Translating gives CASSFLAGEQYF.